Given below is one T cell receptor (beta chain) in context. The data were taken from a study of response to subunit inactivated influenza vaccine. TCRdb re-called the RT-PCR reads with MiXCR, one entry per CDR3 protein. The sample contains about 540,000 distinct CDR3 sequences, 20% to 25% of which appear only once. The same data also went into a second study, on T cells expressing NK-cell markers. According to that study: TCR beta libraries carry UMIs added by 5'RACE template switching. There were seven HCMV-seropositive donors and one seronegative donor among the eight sequenced. Leadership of the CD3+CD56-NKG2C+ fraction also belonged to these clonotypes in several donors.

The input for sequencing was CD4+ T cells sorted from PBMCs, taken 11 to 12 days after vaccination. The receptor was isolated from a man aged 50-59 years who received an inactivated influenza vaccine.

The CDR3 DNA is TGTGCCAGCAGTTTTTCCCTGTTCTCCGCCGGGAACACTGAAGCTTTCTTT. Translation: CASSFSLFSAGNTEAFF. The rearrangement links TRBV12-3 or TRBV12-4 to TRBJ1-1; D is unresolved. The CDR3 is made up of 17 amino acids. The ends were cut back, 3 bases at V and 1 base at J, with 18 bases in the middle.